Below, 19 T cell receptor beta chains from the same sample are listed, as sequenced in a study of blood T cell repertoires in COVID-19. Using immunoSEQ multiplex PCR, the repertoire was profiled, and TCRdb retains in-frame clones only, with some absent. Altogether approximately 150,000 clones are present, approximately 89% being singletons, with the ten largest covering 8% to 11%. Sample: peripheral blood. These receptors all come from a man aged 60-69 years with active or convalescent COVID-19.

This clone is medium-sized (0.01 to 0.1%) by share. V gene TRBV30 combines with J gene TRBJ2-1, with 7 bases identical to TRBD1. Germline V lookup: CDR1 GTSNPN, CDR2 SVGIG (reference sequence). The CDR3 has 12 amino acids. V trimming: 1 base; J trimming: 6 bases; junction bases outside the gene matches: 0. The CDR3 bases are TGTGCCTGGAGTGCAGGGGGCAATGAGCAGTTCTTC. Protein sequence: CAWSAGGNEQFF.

The V gene is TRBV5-1, the J gene TRBJ2-1; the match to TRBD2 covers 10 bases. V lost 0 bases and J lost 3; bases outside the gene matches: 3. The germline V gene encodes CDR1 SGHRS and CDR2 YFSETQ. The CDR3 length is 16 residues. This CDR3 is CASSLVTSGNYNEQFF. The CDR3 region has the DNA TGCGCCAGCAGCTTGGTTACTAGCGGGAACTACAATGAGCAGTTCTTC.

This sequence joins TRBV6-2 or TRBV6-3 and TRBJ2-5; 8 positions match TRBD2. Per the germline V gene, CDR1 is MNHEY and CDR2 is SVGEGT. The CDR3 is made up of 16 amino acids. V lost 2 bases and J lost 2; bases outside the gene matches: 7. Here the CDR3 reads CASSYVSGIPQETQYF. CDR3 nucleotide sequence: TGTGCCAGCAGTTACGTTAGCGGGATCCCACAAGAGACCCAGTACTTC.

The chain uses TRBV28 and TRBJ1-5; 9 bases fit TRBD1. With 7 bases clipped from V and 4 bases from J, the junction kept 5 bases outside the gene matches. The CDR3 is 14 residues long. Germline lookup yields CDR1 MDHEN and CDR2 SYDVKM. The CDR3 coding sequence is TGTGCCAGCACCAATGACAGGGGGAATCAGCCCCAGCATTTT. This translates into CASTNDRGNQPQHF.

V is TRBV19 and J is TRBJ2-2; D remains unclear. Trimming cost V 4 bases and J 0 bases, with 9 bases left between them. From germline, CDR1 is LNHDA and CDR2 SQIVND (reference sequence). This CDR3 has 15 residues. CDR3 nucleotide sequence: TGTGCCAGTAGTACGACAAGTACGAACACCGGGGAGCTGTTTTTT. Translating gives CASSTTSTNTGELFF.

The gene calls are TRBV10-1 and TRBJ1-2; 7 nucleotides line up with TRBD1. CDR1 and CDR2 (germline): WNHNN, SYGVQD (reference sequence). This CDR3 contains 14 residues. V lost 5 bases to trimming and J lost 4 bases; unmatched junction nucleotides: 7. CDR3 sequence reads: CASSQDRDGYGYTF. The DNA of the CDR3 is TGCGCCAGCAGTCAAGACAGGGATGGCTATGGCTACACCTTC.

The chain joins TRBV7-9 to TRBJ2-2, with D possibly matching TRBD1 (5 bases). Between the trimmed V and J ends, which lost 8 bases and 0 bases, there was a span of 10 bases. The germline V gene encodes CDR1 SEHNR and CDR2 FQNEAQ (reference sequence). CDR3 length: 14 residues. The CDR3 sequence is CASLGAANTGELFF. The CDR3 DNA reads TGTGCCAGCCTAGGGGCAGCGAACACCGGGGAGCTGTTTTTT. The complete variable domain, with remaining parts taken from reference TRBV7-9 and TRBJ2-2, reads DTGVSQNPRHKITKRGQNVTFRCDPISEHNRLYWYRQTLGQGPEFLTYFQNEAQLEKSRLLSDRFSAERPKGSFSTLEIQRTEQGDSAMYLCASLGAANTGELFFGEGSRLTVL.

This chain joins TRBV7-9 and TRBJ2-3; D is undetermined. This CDR3 spans 14 amino acids. Germline-derived CDR1 and CDR2 are SEHNR and FQNEAQ (reference sequence). Trimming stripped 1 base from V and 6 bases from J, with 11 bases between. This CDR3 is CASSLGSFRDTQYF. CDR3 in DNA: TGTGCCAGCAGCTTAGGCAGTTTCAGGGATACGCAGTATTTT.

This clone was picked up one time. The genes are TRBV11-2 and TRBJ2-1, with TRBD2 matching over 9 bases. V was pared by 7 bases and J by 9 bases, with 13 bases of the junction left unmatched. CDR1 SGHAT and CDR2 FQNNGV come from the germline V gene. This CDR3 region has 15 residues. The CDR3 nucleotides are TGTGCCAGCACCCAAAGTAGCGGGAGTCTCGGTGAGCAGTTCTTC. It is translated as CASTQSSGSLGEQFF.

The chain recombines TRBV3-1 (or the pseudogene TRBV3-2) with TRBJ2-1; D might be TRBD2 (6 bases). The CDR3 is made up of 15 amino acids. In germline, CDR1 is LGHDT, CDR2 YNNKEL (reference sequence). With 4 bases removed from V and 5 bases from J, the gap between germline ends came to 15 bases. This chain's CDR3 is CASSLSREFNNEQFF. The CDR3 DNA reads TGTGCCAGCAGCCTTTCCCGGGAGTTTAACAATGAGCAGTTCTTC.

The CDR3 spells CASSLFDRGGYGYTF. The CDR3 nucleotides read TGTGCCAGCAGCTTGTTTGACCGAGGCGGCTATGGCTACACCTTC. V and J are TRBV5-6 and TRBJ1-2; D is undetermined. With 1 base removed from V and 4 bases from J, the gap between germline ends came to 14 bases. The CDR3 loop spans 15 amino acids. Germline loops: CDR1 SGHDT, CDR2 YYEEEE.

This clone was counted a few times. This chain connects TRBV19 to TRBJ2-7; tentative D call: TRBD2 (6 bases). This CDR3 spans 16 amino acids. V lost 1 base and J lost 7, with 20 bases in between. Germline V CDR1 and CDR2: LNHDA, SQIVND (reference sequence). The CDR3 DNA reads TGTGCCAGTAGTATAGTATGGAGGGAGGCCGGTGGAGAGCAGTACTTC. Its protein is CASSIVWREAGGEQYF.

Here the CDR3 DNA reads TGTGCCAGCAGAGCACAGGGGGGCTATGGCTACACCTTC. This translates into CASRAQGGYGYTF. This chain joins TRBV6-5 and TRBJ1-2; 8 positions match TRBD1. The germline V gene encodes CDR1 MNHEY and CDR2 SVGAGI. Losses at the gene ends were 6 bases for V and 4 bases for J; bases not matched to a gene: 4. The CDR3 totals 13 residues.

This sequence joins TRBV10-3 and TRBJ2-5, with 7 bases that match TRBD2. V lost 11 bases to trimming and J lost 4 bases; unmatched junction nucleotides: 10. Germline CDR1 reads ENHRY; CDR2 reads SYGVKD. CDR3 length equals 13 residues. For the CDR3, the DNA is TGTGCCGGCCGGGGCGGGGAGGGAGAGACCCAGTACTTC. This gives the protein CAGRGGEGETQYF.

The chain has TRBV3-1 (or the pseudogene TRBV3-2) and TRBJ2-7, with D perhaps matching TRBD1 (5 bases). With 2 bases removed from V and 6 bases from J, the gap between germline ends came to 11 bases. CDR3 length: 13 residues. CDR1 LGHDT and CDR2 YNNKEL come from the germline V gene (reference sequence). CDR3 amino acids: CASSQTQGGEQYF. CDR3 coding DNA: TGTGCCAGCAGCCAAACCCAGGGCGGCGAGCAGTACTTC.

The chain couples TRBV4-2 to TRBJ2-1, with TRBD2 matching over 12 bases. The germline V gene encodes CDR1 LGHNA and CDR2 YNFKEQ. J was trimmed by 7 bases and V by 8 bases; bases with no gene match: 12. This CDR3 has 16 residues. The DNA for the CDR3 is TGTGCCAGCGGGCCCACTAGCGGGAGGAAATGGAATGAGCAGTTCTTC. It encodes CASGPTSGRKWNEQFF.

The chain is built from TRBV7-3 and TRBJ2-2, with 11 bases matching TRBD1. The junction had 4 bases not matched to a gene; V was cut back by 5 bases and J by 8 bases. The germline gives CDR1 SGHTA, CDR2 FQGTGA. This CDR3 has 14 amino acids. This chain's CDR3 is CASSAGQGVGELFF. The CDR3 DNA is TGTGCCAGCAGCGCGGGACAGGGGGTTGGGGAGCTGTTTTTT.

The chain recombines TRBV28 with TRBJ1-4; perhaps TRBD1 as D (5 bases). Germline CDR1 is MDHEN and CDR2 is SYDVKM. Trimming took 5 bases from V and 8 from J, leaving 12 bases between them. This CDR3 has 13 residues. The CDR3, as DNA: TGTGCCAGCAGTACCATTGGGGGGGAAAAACTGTTTTTT. This codes for CASSTIGGEKLFF.

This chain joins TRBV3-1 (or the pseudogene TRBV3-2) and TRBJ2-3; no firm D call. CDR1 and CDR2 (germline): LGHDT, YNNKEL (reference sequence). The CDR3 runs 14 residues. V was pared by 0 bases and J by 3 bases, with 7 bases between. Here the CDR3 reads CASSQDRRTDTQYF. The CDR3 DNA sequence: TGTGCCAGCAGCCAAGATAGGCGGACAGATACGCAGTATTTT.